This TCR beta chain stems from a study of OX40 agonist ivuxolimab in advanced cancers. Turning to the study itself: A male proportion of about 80% was recorded, with mean age approximately 57 years and range 23 to 79.

Sequencing was performed with immunoSEQ multiplex PCR; in TCRdb, only in-frame clones are kept and a portion is missing. The sample has about 61,000 clones; 82% are singletons. Patients were ineligible given autoimmune disease history or systemic immunosuppression. This CDR3 has 15 residues. Trimming stripped 7 bases from V and 5 bases from J, with 17 bases between. Germline CDR1 SGHAT, CDR2 FQNNGV. Concerning this clone: What it recognizes is unknown.

Study conclusions and caveats: Compared with CD4+, CD8+ T cells on average had more expanded clones.

This chain connects TRBV11-2 to TRBJ1-4; no clear D. The origin of this receptor is an adult with an advanced solid tumor such as melanoma, head and neck, liver or kidney cancer. The material was CD4+ or CD8+ T cells sorted from blood, obtained in a trial of the OX40 agonist ivuxolimab. CDR3 sequence (DNA): TGTGCCAGCAAGGCATTTACGGGAGGGAATGAAAAACTGTTTTTT. Amino acid sequence: CASKAFTGGNEKLFF. The whole variable domain, filled in from reference TRBV11-2 and TRBJ1-4, reads EAGVAQSPRYKIIEKRQSVAFWCNPISGHATLYWYQQILGQGPKLLIQFQNNGVVDDSQLPKDRFSAERLKGVDSTLKIQPAKLEDSAVYLCASKAFTGGNEKLFFGSGTQLSVL.